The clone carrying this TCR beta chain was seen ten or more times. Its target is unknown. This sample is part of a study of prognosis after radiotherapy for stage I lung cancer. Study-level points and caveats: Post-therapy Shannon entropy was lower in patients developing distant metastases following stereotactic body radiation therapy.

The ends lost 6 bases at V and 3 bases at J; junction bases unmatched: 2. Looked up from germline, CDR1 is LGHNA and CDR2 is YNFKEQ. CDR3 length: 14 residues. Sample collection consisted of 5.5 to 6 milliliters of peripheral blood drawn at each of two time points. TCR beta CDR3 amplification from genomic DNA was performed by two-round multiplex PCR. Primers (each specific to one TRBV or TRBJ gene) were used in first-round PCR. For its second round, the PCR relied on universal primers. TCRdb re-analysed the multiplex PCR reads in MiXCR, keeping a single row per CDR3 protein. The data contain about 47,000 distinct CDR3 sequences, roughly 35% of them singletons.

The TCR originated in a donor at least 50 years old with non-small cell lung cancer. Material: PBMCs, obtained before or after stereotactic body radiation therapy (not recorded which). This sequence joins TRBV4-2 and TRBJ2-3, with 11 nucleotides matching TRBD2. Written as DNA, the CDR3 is TGTGCCAGCAGGGGGACTAGCGGAACAGATACGCAGTATTTT. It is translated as CASRGTSGTDTQYF.